This entry lists 26 T cell receptor beta chains sequenced from one sample in a study. TCRdb fed the 5' RACE reads into MiXCR, producing one record per CDR3 protein. The sample includes some 60,000 distinct CDR3 sequences, approximately 31% of them seen just once. The specimen sequenced was tumor-infiltrating naive CD4+ T cells sorted from the breast tumor. Subset denoted: naive CD4+ T cells, CD4+CD45RA+CD25-. All receptors derive from a female donor with breast cancer.

The chain is built from TRBV4-1 and TRBJ1-1; no definite D call. This CDR3 spans 14 amino acids. CDR1 is MGHRA and CDR2 is YSYEKL in the germline V gene. V lost 0 bases and J 11 bases, leaving 16 bases between the germline ends. The CDR3 region has the DNA TGCGCCAGCAGCCAAGATTTCGCCCTACCTTCTGCTTTCTTT. This encodes CASSQDFALPSAFF.

This clonotype was detected only a few times. The chain recombines TRBV15 with TRBJ1-2; tentatively, D is TRBD1 (6 bases). V lost 0 bases to trimming and J lost 7 bases, with 18 bases between them. Germline-derived CDR1 and CDR2 are LNHNV and YYDKDF (reference sequence). There are 16 residues in the CDR3. The CDR3 DNA is TGTGCCACCAGCAGAGATCTCGGGGGCACTACGGGTGGCTACACCTTC. Translated, it gives CATSRDLGGTTGGYTF. Looking up the rest from reference TRBV15 and TRBJ1-2 gives the full variable domain: DAMVIQNPRYQVTQFGKPVTLSCSQTLNHNVMYWYQQKSSQAPKLLFHYYDKDFNNEADTPDNFQSRRPNTSFCFLDIRSPGLGDTAMYLCATSRDLGGTTGGYTFGSGTRLTVV.

The chain couples TRBV20-1 to TRBJ1-5; 8 nucleotides agree with TRBD1. V was pared by 5 bases and J by 2 bases, with 2 bases of the junction left unmatched. Germline values: CDR1 DFQATT, CDR2 SNEGSKA (reference sequence). CDR3 length equals 13 residues. The CDR3: CSADRGRNQPQHF. The DNA of the CDR3 is TGCAGTGCTGACAGGGGCCGCAATCAGCCCCAGCATTTT.

A remark on this clonotype: One end of the junction does not line up with germline, which may come from a read error. This chain links TRBV5-1 with TRBJ1-5; D uncertain. Germline-derived CDR1 and CDR2 are SGHRS and YFSETQ. The CDR3 runs to 11 residues. CDR3 residues: CASSPHQPRHF. In DNA form, the CDR3 reads TGCGCCAGCAGCCCACATCAGCCCCGGCATTTT.

The chain uses TRBV27 and TRBJ2-7, with TRBD1 identical over 7 bases. Germline values: CDR1 MNHEY, CDR2 SMNVEV (reference sequence). V dropped 4 bases and J dropped 9; count of bases not matched to a gene: 9. This CDR3 region has 13 residues. The CDR3 reads CASSSNQGQPQYF. CDR3 coding DNA: TGTGCCAGCAGTTCTAACCAGGGACAGCCGCAGTACTTC.

There are many counts of this clonotype. This sequence joins TRBV5-1 and TRBJ2-7; TRBD1 matches at 8 bases. The CDR3 length is 16 residues. Germline V gives CDR1 SGHRS, CDR2 YFSETQ. Trimming cost V 0 bases and J 3 bases; bases outside gene matches: 8. CDR3 DNA sequence: TGCGCCAGCAGCTTGGGACCCCAGGGGGCACTCTACGAGCAGTACTTC. This sequence encodes CASSLGPQGALYEQYF. Complete variable domain (other parts from reference TRBV5-1 and TRBJ2-7): KAGVTQTPRYLIKTRGQQVTLSCSPISGHRSVSWYQQTPGQGLQFLFEYFSETQRNKGNFPGRFSGRQFSNSRSEMNVSTLELGDSALYLCASSLGPQGALYEQYFGPGTRLTVT.

A few counts support this clonotype. The junction shows a germline mismatch at one end, possibly a read error. This chain connects TRBV9 to TRBJ2-1, with D maybe TRBD2 (5 bases). Germline CDR1 is SGDLS and CDR2 is YYNGEE. CDR3 length: 15 amino acids. For the CDR3, the DNA is TGTGCCAGCAGCGTAGCGGGGTCGGGGAACAATCAGCAGTTCTTC. Amino acid sequence: CASSVAGSGNNQQFF.

This clonotype was found a few times. The chain uses TRBV20-1 and TRBJ1-2, with TRBD1 as a possible D gene (6 bases). Trimming stripped 5 bases from V and 4 bases from J, with 17 bases between. Germline V gene lookup returns CDR1 DFQATT and CDR2 SNEGSKA (reference sequence). This CDR3 contains 14 residues. In DNA form, the CDR3 reads TGCAGTGCTGGGGAGAAGACAGGAACCTATGGCTACACCTTC. Translated: CSAGEKTGTYGYTF.

V is TRBV20-1 and J is TRBJ2-7; D not resolved. The CDR3 length is 12 residues. The germline CDR1 and CDR2 sequences are DFQATT and SNEGSKA (reference sequence). With 3 bases removed from V and 2 bases from J, the gap between germline ends came to 8 bases. As DNA, the CDR3 is TGCAGTGCTAGGTCAGACGCCTACGAGCAGTACTTC. This sequence encodes CSARSDAYEQYF.

This sequence joins TRBV5-1 and TRBJ2-5; D is uncertain. The CDR3 contains 15 residues. V was shortened by 2 bases and J by 2 bases, with 13 bases between the two germline ends. Per the germline V gene, CDR1 is SGHRS and CDR2 is YFSETQ. CDR3 sequence: CASSLSGVNQETQYF. The DNA for the CDR3 is TGCGCCAGCAGCTTAAGTGGGGTGAATCAAGAGACCCAGTACTTC.

Concerning this clonotype itself: A read error may be the cause here, since a much bigger clone is one base away. The chain carries TRBV5-1 and TRBJ1-6; D remains ambiguous. In germline, CDR1 is SGHRS, CDR2 YFSETQ. This CDR3 is 14 amino acids long. The CDR3 nucleotides are TGCGCCAGCAGCTTGAGACGGCCTAATCCACCCCTCCACTTT. Its translation is CASSLRRPNPPLHF.

CDR3 amino acids: CTSSVLAGANIQYF. DNA of the CDR3: TGTACCAGCAGCGTACTAGCGGGAGCAAACATTCAGTACTTC. The chain has TRBV7-2 and TRBJ2-4; 11 bases match TRBD2. This CDR3 contains 14 residues. The trim removed 5 bases at V and 6 bases at J, leaving 3 bases unmatched. Germline CDR1 reads SGHTA; CDR2 reads FQGNSA.

This chain links TRBV7-9 with TRBJ2-7, with 10 bases fitting TRBD1. Losses at the gene ends were 5 bases for V and 6 bases for J; bases not matched to a gene: 4. CDR3 length: 13 residues. Germline V gives CDR1 SEHNR, CDR2 FQNEAQ (reference sequence). This CDR3 is CASSGTGAREQYF. CDR3 coding DNA: TGTGCCAGCAGCGGGACAGGGGCTCGCGAGCAGTACTTC.

This rearrangement joins TRBV7-2 to TRBJ1-3; a possible D gene is TRBD1 (5 bases). CDR1 SGHTA and CDR2 FQGNSA come from the germline V gene. Trimming stripped 1 base from V and 4 bases from J, with 14 bases between. The CDR3 contains 16 residues. The CDR3 region is CASSLGPRVGGNTIYF. The CDR3, as DNA: TGTGCCAGCAGCTTAGGTCCCAGGGTGGGAGGAAACACCATATATTTT.

The chain employs TRBV6-6 and TRBJ1-1; TRBD1 matches at 9 bases. The germline gives CDR1 MNHNY, CDR2 SVGAGI (reference sequence). After removal of 7 bases from V and 6 bases from J, the junction contained 9 bases not matched to a gene. The CDR3 totals 14 residues. Written as DNA, the CDR3 is TGTGCCAGCATCTTGGGACAGGGCAAGGCTGAAGCTTTCTTT. Translated, it gives CASILGQGKAEAFF.

In its sample, this clonotype was seen a few times. The rearrangement links TRBV4-1 to TRBJ1-4; the D gene is possibly TRBD1 (5 bases). Germline V CDR1 and CDR2: MGHRA, YSYEKL. V was pared by 0 bases and J by 12 bases, with 20 bases between. The CDR3 runs to 16 residues. Here the CDR3 reads CASSQDTTAGRWELFF. In DNA form, the CDR3 reads TGCGCCAGCAGCCAAGATACAACCGCGGGGCGGTGGGAACTGTTTTTT.

Concerning this clonotype: Because the CDR3 is missing its conserved closing phenylalanine or tryptophan, this is likely a read error. J is TRBJ2-2 and V is TRBV12-3 or TRBV12-4, with TRBD2 matching 7 bases. V lost 7 bases to trimming and J lost 5 bases; unmatched junction nucleotides: 10. The CDR3 has 15 residues. CDR3 in DNA: TGTGCCAGCACCTTGAGGGAGGGCGCGACCGGGGAGCTGTTTTCT. As protein: CASTLREGATGELFS.

The rearrangement joins TRBV12-3 or TRBV12-4 to TRBJ2-3, with a weak D call TRBD1 (5 bases). Trimming shortened V by 5 bases and J by 4 bases, and 16 bases separated the two germline ends. CDR3 size: 15 residues. CDR3 sequence (DNA): TGTGCCAGCAGTCAAAACGGACAACCCGCAGATACGCAGTATTTT. It is translated as CASSQNGQPADTQYF.

There are many counts of this clonotype. The V and J genes are TRBV20-1 and TRBJ1-3; D is unclear. CDR3 size: 15 residues. Germline CDR1 DFQATT, CDR2 SNEGSKA (reference sequence). The V gene lost 7 bases and the J gene lost 0 bases, with 16 bases spanning the gap. The CDR3 here is CSGASGSSSGNTIYF. The CDR3 DNA is TGCAGTGGGGCTTCCGGGTCCTCCTCTGGAAACACCATATATTTT.

This clonotype was seen once. The V call is TRBV20-1, the J call TRBJ2-3; weak D call: TRBD2 (5 bases). The germline CDR1 and CDR2 sequences are DFQATT and SNEGSKA (reference sequence). The length of the CDR3 is 16 residues. Trimming stripped 1 base from V and 2 bases from J, with 16 bases between. CDR3 in DNA: TGCAGTGCTAGAGTATTTTCCCGGGAAAACACAGATACGCAGTATTTT. Amino acids: CSARVFSRENTDTQYF.

On this clonotype: The CDR3 carries no conserved terminal phenylalanine or tryptophan, so it likely arises from a read error. The limits of the CDR3 on the DNA are not certain, so only TCRdb's listed CDR3 is given. The CDR3 sequence is CASSYSMSMAGAFLR. This chain uses TRBV6-2 or TRBV6-3 with TRBJ2-7; TRBD1 is taken as the D call from the table, unchecked against the DNA. The CDR3 is 15 amino acids in total, end residues counted. Germline V CDR1 and CDR2: MNHEY, SVGEGT.

The chain employs TRBV4-1 and TRBJ1-5, with 7 bases matching TRBD1. V lost 3 bases, J lost 7 bases, and 9 bases stayed unmatched. Per the germline V gene, CDR1 is MGHRA and CDR2 is YSYEKL. There are 15 residues in the CDR3. CDR3 nucleotide sequence: TGCGCCAGCAGCCAGACTACAGGGGTTCGGCAGCCCCAGCATTTT. Translating gives CASSQTTGVRQPQHF.

On this clonotype itself: The germline gene is not matched at one end of the junction; a read error may be the cause. CDR3 in DNA: TGCGCCAGCAGCTTGGCCCTCGGTCCTAGGAACGATGAGCGGTTCTTC. Translating gives CASSLALGPRNDERFF. The chain employs TRBV5-1 and TRBJ2-1; D is unclear. From germline, CDR1 is SGHRS and CDR2 YFSETQ. The CDR3 spans 16 residues. Using reference TRBV5-1 and TRBJ2-1 for the parts outside the CDR3, the full variable domain is KAGVTQTPRYLIKTRGQQVTLSCSPISGHRSVSWYQQTPGQGLQFLFEYFSETQRNKGNFPGRFSGRQFSNSRSEMNVSTLELGDSALYLCASSLALGPRNDERFFGPGTRLTVL.

Notes on this clonotype: Being one base from a much bigger clone, this may be a read error. The chain joins TRBV7-2 to TRBJ2-5, with D perhaps matching TRBD2 (6 bases). The CDR3 is made up of 16 amino acids. Germline values: CDR1 SGHTA, CDR2 FQGNSA. The CDR3, as DNA: TGTGCCGGCAGCTCCGGGACTCCCATTACGGCGGAGACCCAGTACTTC. Translation gives CAGSSGTPITAETQYF.

With regard to this clonotype: Germline and junction disagree at one end, which may indicate a read error. The chain is built from TRBV2 and TRBJ1-5, with D hard to call. Germline loops: CDR1 SNHLY, CDR2 FYNNEI. This CDR3 contains 16 residues. Here the CDR3 reads CASGEERSSLNQPQHF. CDR3 nucleotide sequence: TGTGCCAGCGGTGAAGAAAGGAGCAGCCTAAATCAGCCCCAGCATTTT.

The gene calls are TRBV9 and TRBJ1-1, with a possible D match to TRBD1 (6 bases). The CDR3 is made up of 15 amino acids. CDR1 is SGDLS, CDR2 YYNGEE, per germline. Trimming left V 4 bases short and J 0 bases short, with 13 bases between. The CDR3, as DNA: TGTGCCAGCAGCACCCAACAGGGCGTGAACACTGAAGCTTTCTTT. It codes for CASSTQQGVNTEAFF.